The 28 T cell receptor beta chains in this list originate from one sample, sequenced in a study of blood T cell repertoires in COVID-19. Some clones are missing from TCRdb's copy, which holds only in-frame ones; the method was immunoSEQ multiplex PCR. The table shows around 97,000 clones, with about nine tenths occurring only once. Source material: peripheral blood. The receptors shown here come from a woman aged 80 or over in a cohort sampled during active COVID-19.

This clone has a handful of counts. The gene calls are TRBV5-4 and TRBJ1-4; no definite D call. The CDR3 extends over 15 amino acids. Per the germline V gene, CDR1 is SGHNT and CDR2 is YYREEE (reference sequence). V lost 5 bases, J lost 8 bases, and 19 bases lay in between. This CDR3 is CASSSEGSAGEKLFF. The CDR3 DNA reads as TGTGCCAGCAGTTCGGAGGGCTCGGCGGGGGAAAAACTGTTTTTT.

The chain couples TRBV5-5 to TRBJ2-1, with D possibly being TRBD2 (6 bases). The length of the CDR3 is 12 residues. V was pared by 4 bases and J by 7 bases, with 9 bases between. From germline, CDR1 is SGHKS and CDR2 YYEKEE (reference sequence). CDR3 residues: CASSRRENEQFF. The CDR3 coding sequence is TGTGCCAGCAGCCGACGGGAGAATGAGCAGTTCTTC.

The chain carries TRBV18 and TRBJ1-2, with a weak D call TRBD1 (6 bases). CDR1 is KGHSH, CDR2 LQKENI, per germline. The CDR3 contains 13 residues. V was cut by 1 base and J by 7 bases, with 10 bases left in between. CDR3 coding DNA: TGTGCCAGCTCACCACAGGGGGAAGGTGGCTACACCTTC. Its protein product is CASSPQGEGGYTF.

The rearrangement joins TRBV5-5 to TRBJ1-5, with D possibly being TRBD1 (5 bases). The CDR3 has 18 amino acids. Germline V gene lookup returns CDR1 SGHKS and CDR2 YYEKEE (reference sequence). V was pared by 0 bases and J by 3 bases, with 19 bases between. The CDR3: CASSLAAGYAIFNQPQHF. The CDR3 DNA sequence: TGTGCCAGCAGCTTGGCTGCAGGGTACGCGATCTTCAATCAGCCCCAGCATTTT.

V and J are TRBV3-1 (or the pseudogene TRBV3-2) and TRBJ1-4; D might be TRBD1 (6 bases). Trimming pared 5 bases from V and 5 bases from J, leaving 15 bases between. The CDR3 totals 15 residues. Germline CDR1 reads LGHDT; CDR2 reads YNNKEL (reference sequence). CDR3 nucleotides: TGTGCCAGCAGCATTTCGTCAGGGGTAAATGAAAAACTGTTTTTT. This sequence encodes CASSISSGVNEKLFF.

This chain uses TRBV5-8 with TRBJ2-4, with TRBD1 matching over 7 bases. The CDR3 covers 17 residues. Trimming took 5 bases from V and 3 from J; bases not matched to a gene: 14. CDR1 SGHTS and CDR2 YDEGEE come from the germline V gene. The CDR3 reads CASRSTGVVVVKNIQYF. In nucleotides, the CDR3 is TGTGCCAGCAGAAGCACAGGGGTGGTTGTAGTCAAAAACATTCAGTACTTC.

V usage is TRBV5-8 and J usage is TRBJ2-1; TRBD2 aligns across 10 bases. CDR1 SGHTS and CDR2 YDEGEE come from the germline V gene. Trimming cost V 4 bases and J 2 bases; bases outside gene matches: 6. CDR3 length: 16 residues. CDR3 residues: CASSAPTSGTYNEQFF. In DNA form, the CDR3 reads TGTGCCAGCAGCGCACCCACTAGCGGGACCTACAATGAGCAGTTCTTC.

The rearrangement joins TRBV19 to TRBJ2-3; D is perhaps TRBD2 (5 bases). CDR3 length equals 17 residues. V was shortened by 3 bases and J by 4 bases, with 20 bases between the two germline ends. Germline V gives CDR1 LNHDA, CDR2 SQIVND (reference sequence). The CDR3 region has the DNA TGTGCCAGTAGTATTTTTCCACTAGAGGCCAACCCAGATACGCAGTATTTT. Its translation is CASSIFPLEANPDTQYF.

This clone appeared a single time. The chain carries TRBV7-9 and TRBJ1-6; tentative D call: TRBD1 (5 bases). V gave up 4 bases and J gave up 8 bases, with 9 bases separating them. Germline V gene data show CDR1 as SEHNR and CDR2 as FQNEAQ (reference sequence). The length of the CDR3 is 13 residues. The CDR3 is CASSSTTDSPLHF. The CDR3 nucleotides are TGTGCCAGCAGCTCGACGACAGATTCACCCCTCCACTTT.

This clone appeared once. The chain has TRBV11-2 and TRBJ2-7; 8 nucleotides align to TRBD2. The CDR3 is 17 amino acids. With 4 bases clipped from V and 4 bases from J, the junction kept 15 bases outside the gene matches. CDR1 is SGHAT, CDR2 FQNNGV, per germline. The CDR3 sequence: CASSSREGTSGSYEQYF. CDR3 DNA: TGTGCCAGCAGCTCTCGGGAGGGAACTAGCGGATCATACGAGCAGTACTTC.

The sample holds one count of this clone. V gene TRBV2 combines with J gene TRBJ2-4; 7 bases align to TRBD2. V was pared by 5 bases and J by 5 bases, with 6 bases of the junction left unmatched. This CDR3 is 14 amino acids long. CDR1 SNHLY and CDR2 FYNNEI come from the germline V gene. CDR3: CASSPGTIENIQYF. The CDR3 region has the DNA TGTGCCAGCAGTCCCGGGACTATAGAAAACATTCAGTACTTC.

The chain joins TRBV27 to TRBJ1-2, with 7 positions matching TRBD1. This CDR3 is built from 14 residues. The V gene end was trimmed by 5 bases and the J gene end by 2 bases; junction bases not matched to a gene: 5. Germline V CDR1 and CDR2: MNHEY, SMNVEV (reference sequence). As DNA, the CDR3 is TGTGCCAGCAGTCAACAGGGGCTAAACTATGGCTACACCTTC. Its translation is CASSQQGLNYGYTF.

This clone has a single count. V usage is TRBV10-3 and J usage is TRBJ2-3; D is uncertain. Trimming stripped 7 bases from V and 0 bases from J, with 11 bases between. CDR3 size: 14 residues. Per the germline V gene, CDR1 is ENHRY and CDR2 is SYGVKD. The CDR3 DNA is TGTGCCATCAATACAGACCCTAGCACAGATACGCAGTATTTT. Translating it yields CAINTDPSTDTQYF.

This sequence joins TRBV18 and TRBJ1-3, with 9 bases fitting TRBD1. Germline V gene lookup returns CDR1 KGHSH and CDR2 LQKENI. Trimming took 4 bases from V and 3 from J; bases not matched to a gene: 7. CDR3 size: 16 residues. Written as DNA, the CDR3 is TGTGCCAGCTCACTGAAACAGGGGGCAGATGGAAACACCATATATTTT. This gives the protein CASSLKQGADGNTIYF. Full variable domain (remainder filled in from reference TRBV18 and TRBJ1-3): NAGVMQNPRHLVRRRGQEARLRCSPMKGHSHVYWYRQLPEEGLKFMVYLQKENIIDESGMPKERFSAEFPKEGPSILRIQQVVRGDSAAYFCASSLKQGADGNTIYFGEGSWLTVV.

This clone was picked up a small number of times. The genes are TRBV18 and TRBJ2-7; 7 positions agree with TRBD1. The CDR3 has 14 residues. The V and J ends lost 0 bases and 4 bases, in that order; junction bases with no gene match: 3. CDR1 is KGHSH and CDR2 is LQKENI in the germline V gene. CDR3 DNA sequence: TGTGCCAGCTCACCACCGATACAGGGGTACGAGCAGTACTTC. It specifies CASSPPIQGYEQYF.

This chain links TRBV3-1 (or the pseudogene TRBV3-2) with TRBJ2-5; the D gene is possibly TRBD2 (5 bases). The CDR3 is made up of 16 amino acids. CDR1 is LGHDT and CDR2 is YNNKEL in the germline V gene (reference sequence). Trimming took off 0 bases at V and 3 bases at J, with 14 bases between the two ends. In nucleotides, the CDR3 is TGTGCCAGCAGCCAAGATTGGGAGCGGCCCGAAGAGACCCAGTACTTC. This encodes CASSQDWERPEETQYF.

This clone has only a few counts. Here the CDR3 DNA reads TGTGCCAGCAGTCCGCGACAGGGTGTCCACGAGCAGTACTTC. It is translated as CASSPRQGVHEQYF. This chain uses TRBV6-5 with TRBJ2-7, with 7 nucleotides matching TRBD1. The V segment lost 5 bases and the J segment 5 bases; nucleotides outside the gene matches: 9. The CDR3 spans 14 residues. The germline V gene has CDR1 MNHEY and CDR2 SVGAGI.

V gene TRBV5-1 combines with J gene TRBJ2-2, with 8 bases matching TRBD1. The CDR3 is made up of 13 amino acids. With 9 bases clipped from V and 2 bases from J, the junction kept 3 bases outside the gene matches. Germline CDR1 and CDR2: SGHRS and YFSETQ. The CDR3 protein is CAIGTGNTGELFF. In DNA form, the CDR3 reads TGCGCCATCGGGACAGGAAACACCGGGGAGCTGTTTTTT.

The CDR3 region has the DNA TGTGCCAGTAGTACTCAACAGGGGCGCGGTGATGGCTACACCTTC. Its translation: CASSTQQGRGDGYTF. The J gene is TRBJ1-2, the V gene TRBV19, with 7 nucleotides matching TRBD1. The germline gives CDR1 LNHDA, CDR2 SQIVND (reference sequence). The trim removed 4 bases at V and 6 bases at J, leaving 11 bases unmatched. CDR3 size: 15 residues.

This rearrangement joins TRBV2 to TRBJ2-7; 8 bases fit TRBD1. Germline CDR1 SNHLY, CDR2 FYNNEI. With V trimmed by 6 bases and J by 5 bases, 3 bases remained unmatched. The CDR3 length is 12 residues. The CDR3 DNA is TGTGCCAGCAGCACAGGGGGAAACGAGCAGTACTTC. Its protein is CASSTGGNEQYF.

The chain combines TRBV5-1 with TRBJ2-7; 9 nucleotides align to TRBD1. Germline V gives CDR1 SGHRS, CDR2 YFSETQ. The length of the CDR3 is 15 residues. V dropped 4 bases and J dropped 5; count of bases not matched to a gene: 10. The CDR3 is CASSEGGDRVHEQYF. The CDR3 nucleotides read TGCGCCAGCAGCGAGGGAGGGGACAGGGTGCACGAGCAGTACTTC.

The CDR3 sequence is CASRPGLAIPEQYF. The CDR3 DNA is TGTGCCAGCAGGCCGGGACTAGCAATTCCCGAGCAGTACTTC. The chain links TRBV2 to TRBJ2-7; 9 nucleotides agree with TRBD2. This CDR3 spans 14 amino acids. V shed 6 bases, J shed 6 bases, and the junction held 9 bases outside the gene matches. The germline gives CDR1 SNHLY, CDR2 FYNNEI.

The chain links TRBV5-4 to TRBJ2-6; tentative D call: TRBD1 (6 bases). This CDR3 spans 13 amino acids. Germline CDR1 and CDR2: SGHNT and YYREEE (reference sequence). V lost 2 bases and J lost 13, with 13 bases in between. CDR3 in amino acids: CASSLDRFGVLTF. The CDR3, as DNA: TGTGCCAGCAGCTTAGACAGGTTTGGGGTCCTGACTTTC.

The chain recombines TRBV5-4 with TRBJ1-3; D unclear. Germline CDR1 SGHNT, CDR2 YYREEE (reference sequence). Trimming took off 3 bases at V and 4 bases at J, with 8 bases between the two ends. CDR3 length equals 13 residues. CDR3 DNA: TGTGCCAGCAGCTCGGACTTAGGAAACACCATATATTTT. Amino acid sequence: CASSSDLGNTIYF.

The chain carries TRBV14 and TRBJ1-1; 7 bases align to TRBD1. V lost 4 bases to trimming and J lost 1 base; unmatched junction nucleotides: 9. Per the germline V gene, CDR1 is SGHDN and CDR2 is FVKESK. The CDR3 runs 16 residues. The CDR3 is CASSLQTGMGNTEAFF. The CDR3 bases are TGTGCCAGCAGCCTACAGACAGGGATGGGGAACACTGAAGCTTTCTTT. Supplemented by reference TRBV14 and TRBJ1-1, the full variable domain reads EAGVTQFPSHSVIEKGQTVTLRCDPISGHDNLYWYRRVMGKEIKFLLHFVKESKQDESGMPNNRFLAERTGGTYSTLKVQPAELEDSGVYFCASSLQTGMGNTEAFFGQGTRLTVV.

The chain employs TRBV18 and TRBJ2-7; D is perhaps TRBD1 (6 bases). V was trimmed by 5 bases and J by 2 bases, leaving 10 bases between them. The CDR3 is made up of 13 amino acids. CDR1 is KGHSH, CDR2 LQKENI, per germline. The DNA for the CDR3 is TGTGCCAGCTCAACGGGACAAACCTACGAGCAGTACTTC. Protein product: CASSTGQTYEQYF.

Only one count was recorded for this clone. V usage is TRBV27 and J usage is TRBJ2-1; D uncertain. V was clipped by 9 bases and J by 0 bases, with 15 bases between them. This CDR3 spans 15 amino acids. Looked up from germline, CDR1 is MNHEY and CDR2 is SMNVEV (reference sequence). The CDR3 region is CARLGRKPSYNEQFF. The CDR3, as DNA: TGTGCCAGGCTTGGCAGGAAGCCCTCCTACAATGAGCAGTTCTTC.

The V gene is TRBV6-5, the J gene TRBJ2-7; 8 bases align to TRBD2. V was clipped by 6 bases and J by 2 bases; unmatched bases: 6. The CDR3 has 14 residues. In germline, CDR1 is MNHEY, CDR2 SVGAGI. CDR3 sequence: CASRQLAATYEQYF. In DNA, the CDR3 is TGTGCCAGCAGGCAACTAGCGGCTACCTACGAGCAGTACTTC.